The 18 T cell receptor beta chains listed next were all sequenced from one sample in a study of breast tumors, draining lymph nodes, adjacent tissues. One entry per CDR3 protein results from TCRdb running MiXCR on the multiplex PCR reads. Of 12,000 to 15,000 distinct CDR3 sequences in the sample, 50% to 60% were seen once. Sequencing used tumor-adjacent breast tissue. These receptor sequences come from a female donor with breast cancer. Some clones in this sample may be carry-over from other donors' samples.

This clonotype was seen a single time. This chain links TRBV7-2 with TRBJ1-2; 10 bases agree with TRBD1. Losses at the gene ends were 6 bases for V and 8 bases for J; bases not matched to a gene: 12. The CDR3 sequence is 15 residues long. CDR1 is SGHTA and CDR2 is FQGNSA in the germline V gene. The CDR3 protein is CASSRMPGTGEGYTF. CDR3 in DNA: TGTGCCAGCAGTCGAATGCCGGGGACAGGGGAAGGCTACACCTTC. The full variable domain, completed using reference TRBV7-2 and TRBJ1-2, is GAGVSQSPSNKVTEKGKDVELRCDPISGHTALYWYRQSLGQGLEFLIYFQGNSAPDKSGLPSDRFSAERTGGSVSTLTIQRTQQEDSAVYLCASSRMPGTGEGYTFGSGTRLTVV.

V usage is TRBV20-1 and J usage is TRBJ2-1; D possibly corresponds to TRBD2 (5 bases). The CDR3 consists of 12 residues. The V and J ends lost 3 bases and 7 bases respectively, with 10 bases between them. Germline V gives CDR1 DFQATT, CDR2 SNEGSKA (reference sequence). The CDR3 sequence is CSASGVGNEQFF. CDR3 DNA: TGCAGTGCTAGCGGGGTGGGGAATGAGCAGTTCTTC.

This clonotype was counted at least ten times. The chain employs TRBV11-3 and TRBJ1-2; TRBD1 matches at 8 bases. CDR1 and CDR2 from the germline V gene are SGHNT and YENEEA. The CDR3 loop spans 13 amino acids. After removal of 7 bases from V and 8 bases from J, the junction contained 9 bases not matched to a gene. Here the CDR3 DNA reads TGTGCCAGCACCAAGACAGGGGATAGGGGCTACACCTTC. Protein: CASTKTGDRGYTF.

CDR3 in amino acids: CASRSEGFYNEQFF. As DNA, the CDR3 is TGTGCCAGCCGAAGTGAAGGGTTCTACAATGAGCAGTTCTTC. The V and J genes are TRBV19 and TRBJ2-1, with no clear D. CDR1 is LNHDA and CDR2 is SQIVND in the germline V gene (reference sequence). The length of the CDR3 is 14 residues. The V and J ends lost 9 bases and 3 bases respectively, with 15 bases between them.

In DNA form, the CDR3 reads TGTGCCAGCAGTTTAGAGGACAGGGGTTACTACGAGCAGTACTTC. Translating it yields CASSLEDRGYYEQYF. The V and J genes are TRBV12-3 or TRBV12-4 and TRBJ2-7, with 9 bases aligning to TRBD1. V trimming: 1 base; J trimming: 3 bases; junction bases outside the gene matches: 4. The CDR3 length is 15 residues.

Comments on this clonotype: In this CDR3 the conserved last residue, phenylalanine or tryptophan, is missing, so a read error is likely. The DNA is left out, because the CDR3 cannot be placed on it with certainty; the CDR3 is given as TCRdb lists it. The gene calls are TRBV11-3 and TRBJ1-2; the table's TRBD1 call for D was not verified on the DNA. From germline, CDR1 is SGHNT and CDR2 YENEEA. The CDR3 length is 9 residues, termini included. CDR3 amino acids: CASSPERGL.

The chain combines TRBV20-1 with TRBJ1-6; no clear D. This CDR3 region has 15 residues. Germline CDR1 DFQATT, CDR2 SNEGSKA (reference sequence). V lost 3 bases to trimming and J lost 7 bases, with 16 bases between them. CDR3 DNA sequence: TGCAGTGCTAGTCATCACGAGGGCGGCAATTCACCCCTCCACTTT. Its translation is CSASHHEGGNSPLHF.

V and J are TRBV29-1 and TRBJ2-1, with 9 bases fitting TRBD1. CDR3 size: 13 residues. The junction had 8 bases not matched to a gene; V was cut back by 7 bases and J by 7 bases. Germline loops: CDR1 SQVTM, CDR2 ANQGSEA. CDR3 amino acids: CSAGQGGWNEQFF. CDR3 bases: TGCAGCGCGGGACAGGGAGGGTGGAATGAGCAGTTCTTC.

The chain uses TRBV7-8 and TRBJ1-2, with D perhaps TRBD1 (5 bases). Trimming left V 1 base short and J 2 bases short, with 11 bases between. Germline values: CDR1 SGHVS, CDR2 FQNEAQ. This CDR3 contains 15 residues. CDR3 protein: CASSLGGRSNYGYTF. The CDR3 bases are TGTGCCAGCAGCTTAGGGGGCCGCTCCAACTATGGCTACACCTTC.

This chain links TRBV7-3 with TRBJ2-7; 13 bases are shared with TRBD2. This CDR3 has 15 amino acids. Germline V gives CDR1 SGHTA, CDR2 FQGTGA. V lost 5 bases, J lost 6 bases, and 7 bases stayed unmatched. DNA of the CDR3: TGTGCCAGCAGCCTAGGGGGGACTAGCGGGACCGAGCAGTACTTC. Translation gives CASSLGGTSGTEQYF.

Turning to this clonotype: This sequence may be a read error, since a much larger clone differs from it by one base. The V gene is TRBV5-6, the J gene TRBJ2-2; the match to TRBD2 covers 7 bases. Trimming at V came to 5 bases and at J to 5 bases, leaving 12 bases not matched to a gene. The length of the CDR3 is 16 residues. Germline values: CDR1 SGHDT, CDR2 YYEEEE. This chain's CDR3 is CASRVGDTGGTGELFF. Written as DNA, the CDR3 is TGTGCCAGCAGGGTTGGAGACACGGGAGGAACCGGGGAGCTGTTTTTT. Together with reference TRBV5-6 and TRBJ2-2, the CDR3 gives the full variable domain: DAGVTQSPTHLIKTRGQQVTLRCSPKSGHDTVSWYQQALGQGPQFIFQYYEEEERQRGNFPDRFSGHQFPNYSSELNVNALLLGDSALYLCASRVGDTGGTGELFFGEGSRLTVL.

This clonotype is labeled medium-sized (0.01 to 0.1%). The chain uses TRBV4-2 and TRBJ2-7, with TRBD2 matching 7 bases. CDR1 LGHNA and CDR2 YNFKEQ come from the germline V gene. This CDR3 spans 17 amino acids. After removal of 0 bases from V and 2 bases from J, the junction contained 10 bases not matched to a gene. CDR3 amino acids: CASSQDLRSSGAYEQYF. The CDR3 region has the DNA TGTGCCAGCAGCCAAGATCTGCGGTCTAGCGGAGCCTACGAGCAGTACTTC.

This clonotype was observed at least ten times. The chain joins TRBV19 to TRBJ1-5; D is undetermined. Looked up from germline, CDR1 is LNHDA and CDR2 is SQIVND (reference sequence). This CDR3 has 14 amino acids. The CDR3 nucleotides are TGTGCTACAGTAGGGCGAGGTAGCAATCAGCCCCAGCATTTT. Its protein product is CATVGRGSNQPQHF.

This clonotype was counted many times. The chain uses TRBV5-1 and TRBJ2-1, with 9 nucleotides matching TRBD2. The CDR3 runs to 15 residues. With V trimmed by 4 bases and J by 6 bases, 8 bases remained unmatched. CDR1 is SGHRS and CDR2 is YFSETQ in the germline V gene. As DNA, the CDR3 is TGCGCCAGCAGCCTCAGACTAGCGGACTCCAATGAGCAGTTCTTC. It is translated as CASSLRLADSNEQFF.

The chain is built from TRBV12-3 or TRBV12-4 and TRBJ1-6; D is unclear. V was trimmed by 5 bases and J by 10 bases, leaving 15 bases between them. This CDR3 contains 14 residues. The CDR3 sequence: CASSPEEGSSPLHF. The CDR3, as DNA: TGTGCCAGCAGTCCAGAGGAGGGTAGCTCACCCCTCCACTTT.

This CDR3 is CASSNELLTSTDTQYF. Written as DNA, the CDR3 is TGTGCCAGCAGTAACGAACTGCTAACTAGCACAGATACGCAGTATTTT. The chain joins TRBV7-9 to TRBJ2-3; D gene ambiguous. Germline CDR1 is SEHNR and CDR2 is FQNEAQ (reference sequence). The length of the CDR3 is 16 residues. The germline V and J ends were trimmed by 6 bases and 0 bases, with 16 bases remaining between them.

This clonotype has at least ten counts. This CDR3 fails to terminate in the conserved phenylalanine or tryptophan, so it likely reflects a read error. The V and J genes are TRBV30 and TRBJ2-2; D unclear. Germline V lookup: CDR1 GTSNPN, CDR2 SVGIG (reference sequence). Trimming shortened V by 2 bases and J by 5 bases, and 9 bases separated the two germline ends. The CDR3 is 13 residues long. The CDR3 DNA reads TGTGCCTGGAGTATAGCTGAGACCGGGGAGCTGTTTCTT. This sequence encodes CAWSIAETGELFL.

The CDR3 reads CASSREGLRETQYF. In DNA, the CDR3 is TGCGCCAGCAGTAGGGAGGGTTTGAGAGAGACCCAGTACTTC. This chain joins TRBV5-1 and TRBJ2-5, with TRBD2 matching over 7 bases. The V and J ends lost 5 bases and 4 bases, in that order; junction bases with no gene match: 8. The CDR3 spans 14 residues. Germline V CDR1 and CDR2: SGHRS, YFSETQ.